A single sample is the source of the 11 T cell receptor beta chains below, sequenced in a study of spatial heterogeneity in lung cancer. Specified time point: sample taken at primary tumor resection. Tumor, nontumor lung or frozen PBMC supplied whole RNA that was sequenced unsorted. TCRdb used MiXCR to reprocess the 5' RACE reads, holding one entry per CDR3 protein. The sample lists 89,000 or so distinct CDR3 sequences, 15% to 25% occurring once. Source: PBMCs, taken at surgery. The receptors derive from a male donor with early-stage non-small cell lung cancer.

This clonotype occurred a few times. The chain recombines TRBV5-6 with TRBJ2-7; D might be TRBD1 (5 bases). This CDR3 is built from 12 residues. Germline V gene data show CDR1 as SGHDT and CDR2 as YYEEEE. V was pared by 5 bases and J by 6 bases, with 12 bases between. CDR3: CASRDKGTEQYF. CDR3 nucleotide sequence: TGTGCCAGCAGGGACAAGGGTACCGAGCAGTACTTC. The full variable domain, rest sourced from reference TRBV5-6 and TRBJ2-7, is DAGVTQSPTHLIKTRGQQVTLRCSPKSGHDTVSWYQQALGQGPQFIFQYYEEEERQRGNFPDRFSGHQFPNYSSELNVNALLLGDSALYLCASRDKGTEQYFGPGTRLTVT.

The V call is TRBV7-8, the J call TRBJ2-2; D gene uncertain. V was pared by 1 base and J by 7 bases, with 10 bases between. This CDR3 spans 14 amino acids. Germline CDR1 and CDR2: SGHVS and FQNEAQ. In DNA form, the CDR3 reads TGTGCCAGCAGCTTAGGGGCCCGAGGCGGGGAGCTGTTTTTT. Protein product: CASSLGARGGELFF.

The chain is built from TRBV2 and TRBJ2-1; tentative D call: TRBD1 (5 bases). Germline V CDR1 and CDR2: SNHLY, FYNNEI. This CDR3 contains 13 residues. V was shortened by 2 bases and J by 8 bases, with 10 bases between the two germline ends. CDR3 coding DNA: TGTGCCAGCAGTGAAAGTCAGGGCTATGAGCAGTTCTTC. Amino acids: CASSESQGYEQFF.

The V call is TRBV29-1, the J call TRBJ2-1; possibly TRBD1 for D (5 bases). Germline V CDR1 and CDR2: SQVTM, ANQGSEA. CDR3 length equals 11 residues. V was cut by 7 bases and J by 8 bases, with 12 bases left in between. DNA of the CDR3: TGCAGCGCCTCCAGGGTAGATGAGCAGTTCTTC. Protein sequence: CSASRVDEQFF.

This clonotype has just a few counts. This chain links TRBV4-3 with TRBJ2-5; TRBD2 aligns across 8 bases. The germline V gene has CDR1 LGHNA and CDR2 YSLEER. V was pared by 5 bases and J by 5 bases, with 7 bases of the junction left unmatched. There are 14 residues in the CDR3. CDR3 nucleotide sequence: TGCGCCAGCAGCTTCTCTAGCGGGCCCGAGACCCAGTACTTC. This gives the protein CASSFSSGPETQYF.

The sample holds a few counts of this clonotype. This chain connects TRBV20-1 to TRBJ2-4; D uncertain. The V gene's germline CDR1 is DFQATT and CDR2 SNEGSKA (reference sequence). V was shortened by 0 bases and J by 4 bases, with 10 bases between the two germline ends. The CDR3 loop spans 14 amino acids. Written as DNA, the CDR3 is TGCAGTGCTAGAGATAGGCGGAAGAAAAACATTCAGTACTTC. Protein product: CSARDRRKKNIQYF.

This clonotype was seen only a few times. The genes are TRBV20-1 and TRBJ2-3; perhaps D is TRBD1 or TRBD2 (6 bases each). The CDR3 runs 14 residues. Trimming removed 4 bases at V and 2 bases at J, with 13 bases between. Germline CDR1 is DFQATT and CDR2 is SNEGSKA (reference sequence). The CDR3 here is CSATHREDTDTQYF. The DNA of the CDR3 is TGCAGTGCTACCCACAGGGAGGACACAGATACGCAGTATTTT.

The chain links TRBV6-6 to TRBJ2-7; 7 nucleotides align to TRBD1. This CDR3 region has 13 residues. Germline CDR1 reads MNHNY; CDR2 reads SVGAGI (reference sequence). Trimming at V came to 2 bases and at J to 6 bases, leaving 4 bases not matched to a gene. CDR3 bases: TGTGCCAGCAGTTACCCAAGGGGGCGCGAGCAGTACTTC. It specifies CASSYPRGREQYF.

This clonotype came up a few times. The rearrangement links TRBV12-3 or TRBV12-4 to TRBJ2-2, with D maybe TRBD2 (5 bases). The CDR3 totals 15 residues. Trimming took 0 bases from V and 5 from J, leaving 10 bases between them. The CDR3 reads CASSLASPGTGELFF. The DNA of the CDR3 is TGTGCCAGCAGTTTAGCGAGCCCGGGGACCGGGGAGCTGTTTTTT.

This clonotype came up a few times. The chain is built from TRBV2 and TRBJ2-2, with D possibly matching TRBD1 (6 bases). The germline V gene has CDR1 SNHLY and CDR2 FYNNEI. The CDR3 loop spans 14 amino acids. V gave up 5 bases and J gave up 6 bases, with 13 bases separating them. CDR3 DNA: TGTGCCAGCAGTCAGGGCGAGGGGGCCGGGGAGCTGTTTTTT. As protein: CASSQGEGAGELFF.

The V and J genes are TRBV15 and TRBJ2-1; D gene ambiguous. V shed 3 bases and J shed 9 bases, with 12 bases lying between them. The CDR3 has 13 amino acids. CDR1 and CDR2 (germline): LNHNV, YYDKDF (reference sequence). CDR3 in amino acids: CATSRGGTSEQFF. Here the CDR3 DNA reads TGTGCCACCAGCAGGGGCGGTACCAGTGAGCAGTTCTTC.